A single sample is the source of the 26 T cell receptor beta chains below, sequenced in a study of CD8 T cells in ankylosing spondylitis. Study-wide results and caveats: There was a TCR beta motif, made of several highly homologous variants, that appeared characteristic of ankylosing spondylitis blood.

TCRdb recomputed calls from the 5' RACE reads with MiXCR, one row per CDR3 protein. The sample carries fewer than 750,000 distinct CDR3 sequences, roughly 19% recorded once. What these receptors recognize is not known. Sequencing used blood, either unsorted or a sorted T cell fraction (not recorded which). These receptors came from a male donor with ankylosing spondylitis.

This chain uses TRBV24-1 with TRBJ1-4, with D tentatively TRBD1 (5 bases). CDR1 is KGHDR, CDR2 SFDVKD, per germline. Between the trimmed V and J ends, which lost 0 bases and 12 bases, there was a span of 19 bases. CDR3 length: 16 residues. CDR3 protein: CATSDLTGTEKMELFF. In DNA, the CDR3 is TGTGCCACCAGTGATTTGACCGGGACGGAAAAGATGGAACTGTTTTTT.

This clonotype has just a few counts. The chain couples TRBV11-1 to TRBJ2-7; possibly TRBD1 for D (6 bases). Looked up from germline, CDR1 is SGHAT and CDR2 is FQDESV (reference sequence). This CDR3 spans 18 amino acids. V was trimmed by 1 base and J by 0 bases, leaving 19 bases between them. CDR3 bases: TGTGCCAGCAGCTTAGACAGGGTACTCGTCGTCCTCTCCTACGAGCAGTACTTC. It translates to CASSLDRVLVVLSYEQYF.

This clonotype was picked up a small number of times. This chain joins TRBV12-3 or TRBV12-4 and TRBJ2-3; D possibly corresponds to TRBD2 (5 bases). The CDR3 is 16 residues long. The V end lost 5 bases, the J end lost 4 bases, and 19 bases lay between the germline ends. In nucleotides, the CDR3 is TGTGCCAGCAGTCTCCCTGTGGGAGAAGGTTCAGATACGCAGTATTTT. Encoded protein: CASSLPVGEGSDTQYF.

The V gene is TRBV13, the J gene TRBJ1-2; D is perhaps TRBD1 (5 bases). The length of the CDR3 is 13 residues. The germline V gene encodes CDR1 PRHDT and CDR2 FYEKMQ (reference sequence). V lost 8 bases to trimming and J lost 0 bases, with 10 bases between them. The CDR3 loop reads CASQGLPNYGYTF. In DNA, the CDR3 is TGTGCCAGCCAGGGACTCCCTAACTATGGCTACACCTTC.

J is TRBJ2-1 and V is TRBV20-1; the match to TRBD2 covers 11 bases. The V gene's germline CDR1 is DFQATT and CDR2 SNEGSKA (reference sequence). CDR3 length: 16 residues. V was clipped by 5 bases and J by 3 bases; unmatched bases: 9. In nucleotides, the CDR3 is TGCAGTGCTCCGCCCCCCGGGACTAGCGGCTACAATGAGCAGTTCTTC. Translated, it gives CSAPPPGTSGYNEQFF.

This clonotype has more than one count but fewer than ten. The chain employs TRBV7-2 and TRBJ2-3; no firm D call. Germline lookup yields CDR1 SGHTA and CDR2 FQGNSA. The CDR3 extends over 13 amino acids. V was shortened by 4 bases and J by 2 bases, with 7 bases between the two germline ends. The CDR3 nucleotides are TGTGCCAGCAGCTCTCCAGTCACAGATACGCAGTATTTT. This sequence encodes CASSSPVTDTQYF.

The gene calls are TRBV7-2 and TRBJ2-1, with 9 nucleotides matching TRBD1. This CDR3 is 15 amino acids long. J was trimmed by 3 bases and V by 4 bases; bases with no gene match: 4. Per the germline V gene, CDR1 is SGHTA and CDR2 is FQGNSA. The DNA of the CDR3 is TGTGCCAGCAGCTCAGGGGGACAGGGCTACAATGAGCAGTTCTTC. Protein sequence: CASSSGGQGYNEQFF.

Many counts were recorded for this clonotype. The CDR3 here is CASSLYSANTIYF. The CDR3 region has the DNA TGTGCCAGCAGTTTGTACAGCGCGAACACCATATATTTT. The V and J genes are TRBV12-3 or TRBV12-4 and TRBJ1-3; D gene unclear. This CDR3 has 13 residues. V was trimmed by 3 bases and J by 7 bases, leaving 10 bases between them.

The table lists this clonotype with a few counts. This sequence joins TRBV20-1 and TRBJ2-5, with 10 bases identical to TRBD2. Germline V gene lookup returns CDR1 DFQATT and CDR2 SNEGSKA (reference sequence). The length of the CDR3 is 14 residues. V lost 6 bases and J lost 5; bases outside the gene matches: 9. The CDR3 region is CSAIRASGGETQYF. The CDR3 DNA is TGCAGTGCCATAAGGGCTAGCGGGGGTGAGACCCAGTACTTC.

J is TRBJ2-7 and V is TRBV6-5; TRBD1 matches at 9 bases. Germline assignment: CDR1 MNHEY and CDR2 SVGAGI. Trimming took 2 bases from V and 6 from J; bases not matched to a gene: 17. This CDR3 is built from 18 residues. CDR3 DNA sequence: TGTGCCAGCAGTTACAGGCTAACAGGGGGCGGTCGGAGCTCCGAGCAGTACTTC. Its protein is CASSYRLTGGGRSSEQYF.

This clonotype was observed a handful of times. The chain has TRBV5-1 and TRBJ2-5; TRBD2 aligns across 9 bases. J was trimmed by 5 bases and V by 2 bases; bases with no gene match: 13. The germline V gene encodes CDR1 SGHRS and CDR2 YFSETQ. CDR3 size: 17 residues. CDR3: CASSFGGFGTSRETQYF. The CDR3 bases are TGCGCCAGCAGCTTCGGCGGCTTCGGGACTAGCCGGGAGACCCAGTACTTC.

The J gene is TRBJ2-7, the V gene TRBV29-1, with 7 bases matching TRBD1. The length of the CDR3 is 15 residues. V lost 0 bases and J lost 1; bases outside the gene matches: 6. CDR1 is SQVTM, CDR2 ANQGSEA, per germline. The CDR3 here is CSVEDLRDSSYEQYF. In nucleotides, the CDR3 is TGCAGCGTTGAAGATCTCCGGGACAGTTCCTACGAGCAGTACTTC.

As DNA, the CDR3 is TGCGCCAGCAGCCAAGATCGGGATCTGAGCTCCTACGAGCAGTACTTC. Translation: CASSQDRDLSSYEQYF. The rearrangement joins TRBV4-3 to TRBJ2-7; the D gene is possibly TRBD2 (5 bases). The length of the CDR3 is 16 residues. The germline V gene encodes CDR1 LGHNA and CDR2 YSLEER. The V end lost 0 bases, the J end lost 0 bases, and 12 bases lay between the germline ends.

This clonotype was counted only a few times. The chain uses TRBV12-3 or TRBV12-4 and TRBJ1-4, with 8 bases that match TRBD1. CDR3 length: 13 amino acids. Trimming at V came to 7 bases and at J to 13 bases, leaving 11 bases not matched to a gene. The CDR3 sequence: CASTIQGAGRLFF. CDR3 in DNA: TGTGCCAGCACCATTCAGGGGGCGGGTAGACTGTTTTTT.

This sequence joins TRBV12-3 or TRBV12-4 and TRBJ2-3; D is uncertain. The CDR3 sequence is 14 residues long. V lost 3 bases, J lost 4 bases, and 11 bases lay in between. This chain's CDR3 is CASSFKVRADTQYF. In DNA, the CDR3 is TGTGCCAGCAGTTTTAAGGTTAGGGCAGATACGCAGTATTTT.

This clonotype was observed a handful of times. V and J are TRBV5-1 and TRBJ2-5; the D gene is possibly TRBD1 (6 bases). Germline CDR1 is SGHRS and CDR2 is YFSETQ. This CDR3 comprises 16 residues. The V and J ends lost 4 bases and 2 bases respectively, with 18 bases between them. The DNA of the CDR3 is TGCGCCAGCAGCCCCGCAGCGGACAGTCTGCAAGAGACCCAGTACTTC. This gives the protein CASSPAADSLQETQYF.

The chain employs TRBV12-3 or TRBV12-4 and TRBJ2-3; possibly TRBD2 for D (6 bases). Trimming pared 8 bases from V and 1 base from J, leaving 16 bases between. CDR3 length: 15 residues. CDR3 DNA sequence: TGTGCCAGCGGGACGGCCGGCGGGGGCACAGATACGCAGTATTTT. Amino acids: CASGTAGGGTDTQYF.

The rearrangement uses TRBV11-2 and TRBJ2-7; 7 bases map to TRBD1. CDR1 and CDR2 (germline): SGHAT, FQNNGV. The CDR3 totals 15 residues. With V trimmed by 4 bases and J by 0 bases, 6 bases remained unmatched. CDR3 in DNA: TGTGCCAGCAGCTCCACGACAGGGCGCTCCTACGAGCAGTACTTC. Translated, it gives CASSSTTGRSYEQYF.

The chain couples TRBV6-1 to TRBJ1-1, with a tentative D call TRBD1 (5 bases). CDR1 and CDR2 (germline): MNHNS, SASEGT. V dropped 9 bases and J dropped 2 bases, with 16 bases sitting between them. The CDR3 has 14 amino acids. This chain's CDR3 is CASKGSWGNTEAFF. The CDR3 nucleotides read TGTGCCAGTAAGGGGTCTTGGGGTAACACTGAAGCTTTCTTT.

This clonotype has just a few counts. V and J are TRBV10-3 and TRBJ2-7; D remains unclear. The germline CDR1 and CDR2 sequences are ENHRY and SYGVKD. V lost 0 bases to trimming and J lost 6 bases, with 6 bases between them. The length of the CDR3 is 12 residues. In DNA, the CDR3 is TGTGCCATCAGTGAGTCCGGCGTCGAGCAGTACTTC. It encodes CAISESGVEQYF.

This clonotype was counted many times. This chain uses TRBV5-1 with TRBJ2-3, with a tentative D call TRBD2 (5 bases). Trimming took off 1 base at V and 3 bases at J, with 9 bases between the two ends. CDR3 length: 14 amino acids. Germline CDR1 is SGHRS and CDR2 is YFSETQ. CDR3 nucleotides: TGCGCCAGCAGCTTGAGGGTAGCGACAGATACGCAGTATTTT. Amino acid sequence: CASSLRVATDTQYF. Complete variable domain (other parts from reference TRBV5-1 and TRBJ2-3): KAGVTQTPRYLIKTRGQQVTLSCSPISGHRSVSWYQQTPGQGLQFLFEYFSETQRNKGNFPGRFSGRQFSNSRSEMNVSTLELGDSALYLCASSLRVATDTQYFGPGTRLTVL.

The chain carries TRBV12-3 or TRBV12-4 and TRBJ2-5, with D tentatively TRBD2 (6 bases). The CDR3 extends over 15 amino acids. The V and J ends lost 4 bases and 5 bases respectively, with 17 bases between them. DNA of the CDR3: TGTGCCAGCAGTTCCCCCGGGACTCTCCGGGAGACCCAGTACTTC. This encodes CASSSPGTLRETQYF.

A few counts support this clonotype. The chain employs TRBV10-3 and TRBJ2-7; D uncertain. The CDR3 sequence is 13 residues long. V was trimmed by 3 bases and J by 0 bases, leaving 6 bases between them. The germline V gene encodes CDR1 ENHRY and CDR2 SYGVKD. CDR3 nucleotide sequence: TGTGCCATCAGTGATCGAGTCTCCTACGAGCAGTACTTC. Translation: CAISDRVSYEQYF.

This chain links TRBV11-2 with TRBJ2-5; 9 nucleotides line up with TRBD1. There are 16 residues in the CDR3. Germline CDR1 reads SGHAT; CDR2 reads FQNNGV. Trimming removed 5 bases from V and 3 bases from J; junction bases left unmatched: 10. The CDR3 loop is CASSGTGLLKEETQYF. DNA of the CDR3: TGTGCCAGCAGCGGGACAGGGCTTCTAAAGGAAGAGACCCAGTACTTC.

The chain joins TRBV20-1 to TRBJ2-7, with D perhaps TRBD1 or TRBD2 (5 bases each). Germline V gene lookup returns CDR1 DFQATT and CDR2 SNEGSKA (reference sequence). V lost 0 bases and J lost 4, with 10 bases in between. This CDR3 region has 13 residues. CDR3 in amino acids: CSARDGTKYEQYF. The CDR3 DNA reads TGCAGTGCTAGAGACGGGACCAAATACGAGCAGTACTTC.

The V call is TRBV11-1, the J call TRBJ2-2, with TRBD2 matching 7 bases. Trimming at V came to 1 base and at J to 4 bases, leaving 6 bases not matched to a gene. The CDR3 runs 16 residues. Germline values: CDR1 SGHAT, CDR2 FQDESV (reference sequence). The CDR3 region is CASSLVPSGFTGELFF. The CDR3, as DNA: TGTGCCAGCAGCTTAGTTCCTAGCGGATTCACCGGGGAGCTGTTTTTT.